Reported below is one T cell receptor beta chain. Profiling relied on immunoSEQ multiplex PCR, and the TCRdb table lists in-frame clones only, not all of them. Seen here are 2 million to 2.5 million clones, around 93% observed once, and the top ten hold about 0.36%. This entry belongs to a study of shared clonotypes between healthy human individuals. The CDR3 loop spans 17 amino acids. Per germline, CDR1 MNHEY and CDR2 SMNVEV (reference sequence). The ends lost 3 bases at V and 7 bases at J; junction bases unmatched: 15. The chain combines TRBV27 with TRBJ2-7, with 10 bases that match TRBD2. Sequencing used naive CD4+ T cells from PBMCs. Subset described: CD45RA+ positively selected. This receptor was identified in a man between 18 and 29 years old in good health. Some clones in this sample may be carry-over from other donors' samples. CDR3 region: CASSFRIGLAERREQYF. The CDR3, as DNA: TGTGCCAGCAGTTTCCGAATAGGACTAGCGGAGAGGCGGGAGCAGTACTTC.